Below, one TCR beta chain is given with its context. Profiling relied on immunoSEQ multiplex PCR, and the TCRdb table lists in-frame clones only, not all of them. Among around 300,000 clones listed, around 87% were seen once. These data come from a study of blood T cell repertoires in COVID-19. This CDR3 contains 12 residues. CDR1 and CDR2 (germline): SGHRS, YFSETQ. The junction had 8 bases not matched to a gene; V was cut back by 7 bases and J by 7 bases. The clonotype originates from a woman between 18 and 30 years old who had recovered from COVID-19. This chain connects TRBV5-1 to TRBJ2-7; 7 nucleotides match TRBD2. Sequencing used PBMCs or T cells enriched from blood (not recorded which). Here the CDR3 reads CASRGDSGEQYF. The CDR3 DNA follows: TGCGCCAGCCGTGGAGATAGCGGGGAGCAGTACTTC.